The subject of this entry is one TCR beta chain. Its antigen is currently unknown. This record belongs to a study of tumor-infiltrating lymphocytes in localized non-small cell lung cancer. Overall study: The cohort mixed smokers and never-smokers, several histologies, and some post-neoadjuvant-chemotherapy samples.

Clones were sequenced by immunoSEQ multiplex PCR, and TCRdb holds only the in-frame ones, with some missing. The sample includes over 15,000 clones, roughly 72% of them seen just once. V lost 7 bases, J lost 0 bases, and 10 bases lay in between. The CDR3 has 13 residues. Germline V gene lookup returns CDR1 MNHNS and CDR2 SASEGT. Broader study findings: Technical variation could not be separated from intratumor heterogeneity here.

This TCR was recovered from a human donor with non-small cell lung cancer. J is TRBJ2-7 and V is TRBV6-1, with unresolved D. Source material: lung tumor tissue. In nucleotides, the CDR3 is TGTGCCAGCACCCCGCGTAGCTCCTACGAGCAGTACTTC. Protein product: CASTPRSSYEQYF.